Below, 15 T cell receptor beta chains from the same sample are listed, as sequenced in a study of shared clonotypes between healthy human individuals. Sequencing was performed with immunoSEQ multiplex PCR; in TCRdb, only in-frame clones are kept and a portion is missing. Of around 1.9 million clones in the sample, around 93% are singletons; the top ten hold around 1.7%. It was CD45RO-negative cells, positively selected for CCR7, that made up naive CD8 cells, with terminally differentiated effector memory CD45RA+ cells excluded. The sample comprised naive CD8+ T cells from PBMCs. The receptors were gathered from a man aged 18 to 29 in good health. Some clones in this sample may be carry-over from other donors' samples.

The rearrangement links TRBV28 to TRBJ1-3; tentatively, D is TRBD1 (5 bases). The CDR3 runs 16 residues. The germline V and J ends were trimmed by 2 bases and 2 bases, with 13 bases remaining between them. Germline V gene data show CDR1 as MDHEN and CDR2 as SYDVKM. CDR3 protein: CASSLSVAGTGNTIYF. CDR3 sequence (DNA): TGTGCCAGCAGTTTAAGTGTTGCAGGGACTGGAAACACCATATATTTT.

The CDR3 DNA follows: TGTGCCAGCAGCTTACATGGCGTCAATGAGCAGTTCTTC. It specifies CASSLHGVNEQFF. This chain links TRBV9 with TRBJ2-1, with D hard to call. The CDR3 extends over 13 amino acids. V was shortened by 4 bases and J by 6 bases, with 11 bases between the two germline ends. In germline, CDR1 is SGDLS, CDR2 YYNGEE.

The chain links TRBV5-6 to TRBJ2-7; possible D gene TRBD2, 6 bases. V was trimmed by 2 bases and J by 2 bases, leaving 8 bases between them. This CDR3 region has 13 residues. Germline CDR1 SGHDT, CDR2 YYEEEE. In nucleotides, the CDR3 is TGTGCCAGCAGCTTCTGGGGGGCCTACGAGCAGTACTTC. Encoded protein: CASSFWGAYEQYF.

The CDR3 bases are TGTGCCAGCAGCTTAGGAGTTGACCTAGTATACAATGAGCAGTTCTTC. Protein sequence: CASSLGVDLVYNEQFF. V usage is TRBV11-2 and J usage is TRBJ2-1; no clear D gene. Germline CDR1 SGHAT, CDR2 FQNNGV. The CDR3 is 16 residues long. Deletions cut 1 base from V and 4 bases from J, with 14 bases between. The full variable domain, rest sourced from reference TRBV11-2 and TRBJ2-1, is EAGVAQSPRYKIIEKRQSVAFWCNPISGHATLYWYQQILGQGPKLLIQFQNNGVVDDSQLPKDRFSAERLKGVDSTLKIQPAKLEDSAVYLCASSLGVDLVYNEQFFGPGTRLTVL.

This clone was counted between two and nine times. The rearrangement joins TRBV7-9 to TRBJ1-4; D possibly corresponds to TRBD1 (6 bases). Germline values: CDR1 SEHNR, CDR2 FQNEAQ (reference sequence). Deletions cut 5 bases from V and 6 bases from J, with 16 bases between. The CDR3 loop spans 15 amino acids. The DNA for the CDR3 is TGTGCCAGCAGCGAGCCCCAGGGGCTGGATGAAAAACTGTTTTTT. Protein: CASSEPQGLDEKLFF.

This sequence joins TRBV11-3 and TRBJ2-2, with TRBD2 as a possible D gene (5 bases). Germline V gene sequence: CDR1 SGHNT, CDR2 YENEEA. The CDR3 has 15 residues. Trimming left V 5 bases short and J 0 bases short, with 10 bases between. The CDR3 region has the DNA TGTGCCAGCAGCCCTAGCCAGCCGAACACCGGGGAGCTGTTTTTT. Translation: CASSPSQPNTGELFF.

This clone came up a few times. V gene TRBV9 combines with J gene TRBJ1-1, with 8 nucleotides matching TRBD1. Germline lookup yields CDR1 SGDLS and CDR2 YYNGEE. The CDR3 length is 12 residues. The V gene end was trimmed by 7 bases and the J gene end by 5 bases; junction bases not matched to a gene: 4. CDR3: CASGQGRTEAFF. Here the CDR3 DNA reads TGTGCCAGCGGACAGGGCAGGACTGAAGCTTTCTTT.

This clone was detected once. CDR3 residues: CASSLAGAVEAFF. CDR3 DNA: TGTGCCAGCAGCTTAGCGGGGGCAGTTGAAGCTTTCTTT. The rearrangement uses TRBV7-9 and TRBJ1-1, with D possibly being TRBD1 (6 bases). The CDR3 is 13 residues long. With 0 bases removed from V and 7 bases from J, the gap between germline ends came to 9 bases. From germline, CDR1 is SEHNR and CDR2 FQNEAQ (reference sequence).

V is TRBV7-2 and J is TRBJ2-7; 7 bases align to TRBD1. The V gene's germline CDR1 is SGHTA and CDR2 FQGNSA. CDR3 length: 12 residues. J was trimmed by 5 bases and V by 5 bases; bases with no gene match: 3. The CDR3 protein is CASSLTGDEQYF. The CDR3 DNA reads TGTGCCAGCAGCCTTACAGGGGACGAGCAGTACTTC.

The chain joins TRBV27 to TRBJ2-1; a weak D match, TRBD2 (5 bases). V lost 5 bases to trimming and J lost 7 bases, with 21 bases between them. The germline V gene has CDR1 MNHEY and CDR2 SMNVEV (reference sequence). The CDR3 is 16 amino acids. The CDR3 protein is CASSLMTGIQGNEQFF. The CDR3 region has the DNA TGTGCCAGCAGTCTCATGACCGGGATCCAAGGGAATGAGCAGTTCTTC.

The chain recombines TRBV5-6 with TRBJ2-3; no clear D gene. The CDR3 has 15 residues. V lost 1 base and J 2 bases, leaving 11 bases between the germline ends. Germline V lookup: CDR1 SGHDT, CDR2 YYEEEE. This CDR3 reads CASSLRSHNTDTQYF. The DNA of the CDR3 is TGTGCCAGCAGCTTGCGGAGCCATAACACAGATACGCAGTATTTT.

The V gene is TRBV9, the J gene TRBJ2-1, with a possible D match to TRBD1 (5 bases). The CDR3 sequence is 13 residues long. The V gene's germline CDR1 is SGDLS and CDR2 YYNGEE. Trimming took 0 bases from V and 10 from J, leaving 11 bases between them. CDR3 sequence (DNA): TGTGCCAGCAGCGTAGGGACCCAGGGAGAGCAGTTCTTC. It translates to CASSVGTQGEQFF.

This sequence joins TRBV6-5 and TRBJ1-5; D might be TRBD1 (5 bases). V lost 5 bases, J lost 6 bases, and 11 bases lay in between. CDR3 length equals 13 residues. From germline, CDR1 is MNHEY and CDR2 SVGAGI. CDR3: CASSGGFGQPQHF. DNA for the CDR3: TGTGCCAGCAGTGGGGGTTTCGGTCAGCCCCAGCATTTT.

This chain links TRBV9 with TRBJ2-7; D may be TRBD1 (6 bases). The ends were cut back, 0 bases at V and 2 bases at J, with 9 bases in the middle. The germline CDR1 and CDR2 sequences are SGDLS and YYNGEE. This CDR3 is 14 amino acids long. CDR3 DNA: TGTGCCAGCAGCGTAGGCCGGACAGCCTACGAGCAGTACTTC. Protein sequence: CASSVGRTAYEQYF.

The chain joins TRBV4-2 to TRBJ2-5, with TRBD1 matching over 7 bases. This CDR3 contains 16 residues. Germline V gene data show CDR1 as LGHNA and CDR2 as YNFKEQ. Trimming removed 1 base from V and 0 bases from J; junction bases left unmatched: 5. CDR3 nucleotide sequence: TGTGCCAGCAGCCAAGTGGTTGGACAGGACCAAGAGACCCAGTACTTC. Translating it yields CASSQVVGQDQETQYF.